This T cell receptor beta chain was documented in a study of beta chain features in type 1 diabetes. Whole-study findings and limits: Because the template was cDNA, high-expressing cells might be over-represented. Type 1 diabetes patients showed a moderate but significant shortening of TCRB CDR3s in all four CD4+ subsets. Comparison showed that naive, central memory and Treg TCRB repertoires appeared more similar among patients than among healthy donors.

Germline CDR1 SEHNR, CDR2 FQNEAQ (reference sequence). Trimming cost V 5 bases and J 3 bases; bases outside gene matches: 6. The CDR3 has 14 amino acids. This clone was seen a few times. No antigen is known for it. Expressed TCRB transcripts were sequenced, since all the RNA that had been isolated was reverse transcribed. The data were produced by immunoSEQ multiplex PCR, yet TCRdb's version contains in-frame clones alone and is incomplete. The sample carries around 25,000 clones, approximately 70% recorded once. The source is a woman aged 35 to 49 with type 1 diabetes. The V gene is TRBV7-9, the J gene TRBJ2-5; 7 bases match TRBD1. Sequenced: stem cell memory CD4+ T cells from blood. CDR3 in amino acids: CASSLGTVEETQYF. The CDR3 nucleotides read TGTGCCAGCAGCCTTGGGACAGTGGAAGAGACCCAGTACTTC.